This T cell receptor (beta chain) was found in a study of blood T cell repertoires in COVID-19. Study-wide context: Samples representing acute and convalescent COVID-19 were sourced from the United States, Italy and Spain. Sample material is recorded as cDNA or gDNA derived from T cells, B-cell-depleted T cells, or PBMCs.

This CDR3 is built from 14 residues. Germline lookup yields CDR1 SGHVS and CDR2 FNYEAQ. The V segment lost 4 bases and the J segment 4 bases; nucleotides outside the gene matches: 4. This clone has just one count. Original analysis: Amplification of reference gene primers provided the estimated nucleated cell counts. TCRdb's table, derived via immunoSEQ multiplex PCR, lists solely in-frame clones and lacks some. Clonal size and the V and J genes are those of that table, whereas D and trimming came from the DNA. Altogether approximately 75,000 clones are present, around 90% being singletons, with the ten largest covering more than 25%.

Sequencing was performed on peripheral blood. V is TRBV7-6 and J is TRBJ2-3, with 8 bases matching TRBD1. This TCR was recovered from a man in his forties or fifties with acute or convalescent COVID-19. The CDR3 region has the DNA TGTGCCAGCAGCTCTAGGACAGGGTCAGATACGCAGTATTTT. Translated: CASSSRTGSDTQYF.